This is a list of T cell receptor beta chains from one sample in a study of vaccination and CD4 T cells after COVID-19. MiXCR was run by TCRdb on the PCR reads, yielding one entry per CDR3 protein. This sample has 11,000 to 15,000 distinct CDR3 sequences, with roughly 45% found just once. Their antigens remain unidentified. The specimen was CD4+ T cells from blood, cultured in vitro. These receptors were obtained from a human donor who had recovered from COVID-19. CDR3s include the opening cysteine and the closing phenylalanine or tryptophan. The D gene is left open where the match is weak. The size field is filled for only some rows; it gives once, few, many or a size class.

j_gene	d_gene	len	v_gene	abundance	CDR3aa	CDR3nt
TRBJ1-1	NA	11	TRBV29-1	few	CSVHPGAEAFF	TGCAGCGTTCATCCTGGCGCTGAAGCTTTCTTT
TRBJ1-2	TRBD1	15	TRBV7-9	few	CASSLASLQGDGYTF	TGTGCCAGCAGCTTAGCTAGCCTACAGGGGGATGGCTACACCTTC
TRBJ2-3	NA	10	TRBV10-3	NA	CATGADTQYF	TGTGCCACCGGGGCAGATACGCAGTATTTT
TRBJ1-1	TRBD1	13	TRBV7-9	NA	CASSRQGGTEAFF	TGTGCCAGCAGCAGACAGGGGGGGACTGAAGCTTTCTTT
TRBJ1-2	TRBD1	18	TRBV4-3	NA	CASSHSGQGAFGLYGYTF	TGCGCCAGCAGCCATTCCGGACAGGGGGCCTTTGGTCTCTATGGCTACACCTTC
TRBJ2-2	NA	16	TRBV20-1	few	CSARMGRGMNTGELFF	TGCAGTGCTAGGATGGGACGGGGTATGAACACCGGGGAGCTGTTTTTT
TRBJ2-5	TRBD1	15	TRBV2	NA	CASSAGQGGEETQYF	TGTGCCAGCAGCGCGGGACAGGGGGGAGAAGAGACCCAGTACTTC
TRBJ2-5	NA	14	TRBV14	few	CASSHPGRQETQYF	TGTGCCAGCAGCCACCCGGGACGCCAAGAGACCCAGTACTTC
TRBJ1-1	TRBD1	15	TRBV20-1	NA	CSARGRGRLNTEAFF	TGCAGTGCTAGGGGCAGGGGGCGACTGAACACTGAAGCTTTCTTT
TRBJ2-3	TRBD2	16	TRBV5-8	NA	CASSLGLAGGTDTQYF	TGTGCCAGCAGCTTGGGACTAGCGGGGGGCACAGATACGCAGTATTTT
TRBJ2-5	TRBD1	13	TRBV7-2	few	CASSQDRDETQYF	TGTGCCAGCAGCCAGGACAGGGACGAGACCCAGTACTTC
TRBJ2-1	TRBD2	15	TRBV27	NA	CASSLFGGGRDEQFF	TGTGCCAGCAGTTTATTTGGCGGGGGGCGAGATGAGCAGTTCTTC
TRBJ2-1	NA	13	TRBV20-1	NA	CSAGGSSYNEQFF	TGCAGTGCTGGGGGAAGCTCCTACAATGAGCAGTTCTTC
TRBJ2-7	NA	15	TRBV7-9	NA	CASSPLTGGAYEQYF	TGTGCCAGCAGCCCGCTCACGGGCGGGGCCTACGAGCAGTACTTC
TRBJ1-2	NA	14	TRBV6-2/TRBV6-3	NA	CASTGGSGNYGYTF	TGTGCCAGCACCGGTGGAAGTGGAAACTATGGCTACACCTTC
TRBJ1-1	NA	13	TRBV5-6	once	CASSGPLNTEAFF	TGTGCCAGCAGTGGACCCTTGAACACTGAAGCTTTCTTT
TRBJ1-1	NA	13	TRBV2	few	CASRGELNTEAFF	TGTGCCAGCAGGGGGGAGCTGAACACTGAAGCTTTCTTT
TRBJ2-2	NA	14	TRBV7-7	NA	CASGTQGTIGELFF	TGTGCTAGCGGAACCCAGGGGACGATCGGGGAGCTGTTTTTT
TRBJ2-5	TRBD2	16	TRBV11-2	few	CASSLGGARPQETQYF	TGTGCCAGCAGTCTCGGGGGGGCCAGGCCTCAAGAGACCCAGTACTTC
TRBJ1-1	NA	18	TRBV4-1	NA	CASSQDDRPRRVNTEAFF	TGCGCCAGCAGCCAAGATGACAGGCCTCGTAGGGTGAACACTGAAGCTTTCTTT
TRBJ1-1	NA	14	TRBV5-1	NA	CASSTGLENTEAFF	TGCGCCAGCAGCACAGGGTTGGAGAACACTGAAGCTTTCTTT
TRBJ1-2	TRBD1	15	TRBV6-1	few	CASMQGEATNYGYTF	TGTGCCAGCATGCAGGGGGAGGCGACTAACTATGGCTACACCTTC
TRBJ2-2	NA	17	TRBV18	NA	CASSPKIVQGGPGELFF	TGTGCCAGCTCACCAAAAATCGTCCAGGGGGGTCCCGGGGAGCTGTTTTTT
TRBJ1-2	NA	18	TRBV11-2	NA	CASSLGRGVKPTNYGYTF	TGTGCCAGCAGCTTAGGGCGGGGTGTCAAACCCACTAACTATGGCTACACCTTC
TRBJ1-3	TRBD1	15	TRBV5-4	once	CASSYMTGNGNTIYF	TGTGCCAGCAGCTATATGACAGGGAATGGAAACACCATATATTTT
TRBJ2-5	NA	13	TRBV7-2	few	CASSSTYAETQYF	TGTGCCAGCAGCTCAACTTACGCAGAGACCCAGTACTTC
TRBJ1-1	NA	15	TRBV11-2	NA	CASSSLRQGYTEAFF	TGTGCCAGCAGCTCCCTTCGACAAGGGTACACTGAAGCTTTCTTT
TRBJ2-1	TRBD1	14	TRBV24-1	NA	CATSDPDRNNEQFF	TGTGCCACCAGTGATCCGGACAGGAACAATGAGCAGTTCTTC